The 11 T cell receptor beta chains in this list originate from one sample, sequenced in a study of OX40 agonist ivuxolimab in advanced cancers. Assay used: immunoSEQ multiplex PCR; TCRdb lists only in-frame clones, some missing. The sample shows under 90,000 clones, around 92% of them seen only once. The sequencing here drew on CD4+ or CD8+ T cells sorted from blood, taken in a trial of the OX40 agonist ivuxolimab. Source of these receptors: an adult with an advanced solid tumor such as melanoma, head and neck, liver or kidney cancer.

The chain's CDR3 is CASSIAGGPRETQYF. CDR3 nucleotides: TGTGCCAGTAGTATAGCGGGAGGGCCCAGGGAGACCCAGTACTTC. This chain connects TRBV19 to TRBJ2-5, with 8 bases fitting TRBD2. V dropped 1 base and J dropped 5; count of bases not matched to a gene: 6. The germline CDR1 and CDR2 sequences are LNHDA and SQIVND (reference sequence). This CDR3 region has 15 residues.

The chain couples TRBV5-1 to TRBJ2-3; D gene ambiguous. CDR3 size: 14 residues. Germline CDR1 reads SGHRS; CDR2 reads YFSETQ. The V gene lost 0 bases and the J gene lost 5 bases, with 10 bases spanning the gap. CDR3 loop: CASSLEYRGDTQYF. CDR3 nucleotide sequence: TGCGCCAGCAGCTTGGAGTACCGCGGAGATACGCAGTATTTT.

About this clone itself: The sample carries other DNA sequences with the same CDR3. The V and J genes are TRBV2 and TRBJ2-7; 9 positions agree with TRBD1. CDR3 length: 12 amino acids. In germline, CDR1 is SNHLY, CDR2 FYNNEI. V was clipped by 6 bases and J by 3 bases; unmatched bases: 0. CDR3 nucleotides: TGTGCCAGCAGGGACAGGGGCTACGAGCAGTACTTC. This gives the protein CASRDRGYEQYF.

The V and J genes are TRBV18 and TRBJ2-1; D might be TRBD1 (5 bases). Per the germline V gene, CDR1 is KGHSH and CDR2 is LQKENI. V was pared by 3 bases and J by 13 bases, with 10 bases between. CDR3 length: 11 residues. The CDR3 region has the DNA TGTGCCAGCTCACCGTCCAGGGAACAGTTCTTC. Translating gives CASSPSREQFF.

This clone was detected only once. V and J are TRBV5-4 and TRBJ1-1; 7 bases align to TRBD1. Germline assignment: CDR1 SGHNT and CDR2 YYREEE (reference sequence). V trimming: 4 bases; J trimming: 0 bases; junction bases outside the gene matches: 3. This CDR3 is built from 14 residues. This chain's CDR3 is CASSPGTVNTEAFF. For the CDR3, the DNA is TGTGCCAGCAGCCCCGGGACAGTGAACACTGAAGCTTTCTTT. Based on the CDR3 plus reference TRBV5-4 and TRBJ1-1, the full variable domain is ETGVTQSPTHLIKTRGQQVTLRCSSQSGHNTVSWYQQALGQGPQFIFQYYREEENGRGNFPPRFSGLQFPNYSSELNVNALELDDSALYLCASSPGTVNTEAFFGQGTRLTVV.

This rearrangement joins TRBV7-2 to TRBJ1-4; 7 positions agree with TRBD1. This CDR3 has 16 residues. V gave up 1 base and J gave up 4 bases; unmatched junction bases: 6. The germline V gene has CDR1 SGHTA and CDR2 FQGNSA. DNA for the CDR3: TGTGCCAGCAGCTTAGTTACCGGGACAGTTAATGAAAAACTGTTTTTT. This gives the protein CASSLVTGTVNEKLFF.

The chain joins TRBV4-1 to TRBJ1-5; TRBD1 matches at 11 bases. V lost 7 bases to trimming and J lost 6 bases; unmatched junction nucleotides: 8. The CDR3 extends over 15 amino acids. CDR1 is MGHRA and CDR2 is YSYEKL in the germline V gene. CDR3 amino acids: CASKPGTGGSQPQHF. The CDR3 DNA follows: TGCGCCAGCAAACCTGGGACAGGGGGGTCTCAGCCCCAGCATTTT.

V usage is TRBV5-3 and J usage is TRBJ2-1; 7 bases agree with TRBD2. TRBV5-3 is filed as an ORF, its function uncertain. The V gene end was trimmed by 1 base and the J gene end by 4 bases; junction bases not matched to a gene: 5. The CDR3 covers 15 residues. In DNA, the CDR3 is TGTGCCAGAAGCTTGAGGAGGGAGGGGTACAATGAGCAGTTCTTC. Its protein is CARSLRREGYNEQFF.

This sequence joins TRBV5-1 and TRBJ2-5, with TRBD2 matching 7 bases. V was pared by 1 base and J by 5 bases, with 2 bases of the junction left unmatched. Per the germline V gene, CDR1 is SGHRS and CDR2 is YFSETQ. This CDR3 has 13 amino acids. The CDR3, as DNA: TGCGCCAGCAGCTTGAACGGGAGGGAGACCCAGTACTTC. It encodes CASSLNGRETQYF.

The V gene is TRBV5-1, the J gene TRBJ2-3; the D is unclear. Germline V gene data show CDR1 as SGHRS and CDR2 as YFSETQ. With 8 bases removed from V and 3 bases from J, the gap between germline ends came to 4 bases. This CDR3 comprises 10 residues. DNA of the CDR3: TGCGCCAGTGGTACAGATACGCAGTATTTT. Protein: CASGTDTQYF. Full variable domain (outside the CDR3, taken from reference TRBV5-1 and TRBJ2-3): KAGVTQTPRYLIKTRGQQVTLSCSPISGHRSVSWYQQTPGQGLQFLFEYFSETQRNKGNFPGRFSGRQFSNSRSEMNVSTLELGDSALYLCASGTDTQYFGPGTRLTVL.

This clone showed up just once. This chain connects TRBV5-1 to TRBJ2-2; D is ambiguous. The germline V and J ends were trimmed by 0 bases and 4 bases, with 10 bases remaining between them. This CDR3 has 15 residues. Germline loops: CDR1 SGHRS, CDR2 YFSETQ. Written as DNA, the CDR3 is TGCGCCAGCAGCTTGGCCACCTATGCCACCGGGGAGCTGTTTTTT. This gives the protein CASSLATYATGELFF. Together with reference TRBV5-1 and TRBJ2-2, the CDR3 gives the full variable domain: KAGVTQTPRYLIKTRGQQVTLSCSPISGHRSVSWYQQTPGQGLQFLFEYFSETQRNKGNFPGRFSGRQFSNSRSEMNVSTLELGDSALYLCASSLATYATGELFFGEGSRLTVL.